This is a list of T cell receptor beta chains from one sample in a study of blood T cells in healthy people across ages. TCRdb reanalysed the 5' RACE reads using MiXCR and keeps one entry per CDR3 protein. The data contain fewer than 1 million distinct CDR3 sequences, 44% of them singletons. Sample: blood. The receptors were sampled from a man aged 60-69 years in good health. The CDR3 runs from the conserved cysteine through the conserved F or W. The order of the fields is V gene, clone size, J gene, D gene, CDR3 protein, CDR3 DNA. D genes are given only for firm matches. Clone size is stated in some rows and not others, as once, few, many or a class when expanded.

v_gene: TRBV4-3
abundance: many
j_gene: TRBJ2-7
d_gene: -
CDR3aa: CASSQRARHEQYF
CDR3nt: TGCGCCAGCAGCCAACGCGCTAGACACGAGCAGTACTTC

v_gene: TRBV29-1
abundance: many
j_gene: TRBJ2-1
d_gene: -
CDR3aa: CSVIRASGNEQFF
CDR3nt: TGCAGCGTTATTAGGGCCTCCGGGAATGAGCAGTTCTTC

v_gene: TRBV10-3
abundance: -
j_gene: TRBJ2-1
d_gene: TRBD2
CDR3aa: CAISDTRLAGGLRSYNEQFF
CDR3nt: TGTGCCATCAGTGACACCCGACTAGCGGGGGGGCTCAGGTCCTACAATGAGCAGTTCTTC

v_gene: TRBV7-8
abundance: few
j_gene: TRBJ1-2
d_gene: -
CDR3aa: CASSPRYGGPAGYTF
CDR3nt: TGTGCCAGCAGCCCAAGATATGGCGGGCCGGCTGGCTACACCTTC

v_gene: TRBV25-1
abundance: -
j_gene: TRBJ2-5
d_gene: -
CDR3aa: CASSEYETRGETQYF
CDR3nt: TGTGCCAGCAGTGAATACGAGACTAGAGGGGAGACCCAGTACTTC

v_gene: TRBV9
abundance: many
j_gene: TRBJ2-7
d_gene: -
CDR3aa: CASGDGYEQYF
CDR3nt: TGTGCCAGCGGAGACGGATACGAGCAGTACTTC

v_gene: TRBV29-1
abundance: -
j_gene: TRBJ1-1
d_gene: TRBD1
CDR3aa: CSAPATGDTEAFF
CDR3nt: TGCAGCGCTCCAGCTACAGGGGACACTGAAGCTTTCTTT

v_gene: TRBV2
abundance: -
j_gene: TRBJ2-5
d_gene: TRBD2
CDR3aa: CASTRRGFQETQYF
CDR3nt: TGTGCCAGCACCCGGCGGGGGTTCCAAGAGACCCAGTACTTC

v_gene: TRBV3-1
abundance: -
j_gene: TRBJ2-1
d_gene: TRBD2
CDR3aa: CASSQVFTSGSNEQFF
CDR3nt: TGTGCCAGCAGCCAAGTCTTCACTAGCGGGAGTAATGAGCAGTTCTTC

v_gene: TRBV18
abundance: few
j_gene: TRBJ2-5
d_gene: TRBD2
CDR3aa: CASSPGTRVRETQYF
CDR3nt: TGTGCCAGCTCACCAGGGACTAGGGTCAGGGAGACCCAGTACTTC

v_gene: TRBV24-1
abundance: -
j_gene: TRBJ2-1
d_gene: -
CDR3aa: CATSDSTHPSPYNEQFF
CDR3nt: TGTGCCACCAGTGACTCGACCCATCCTTCTCCCTACAATGAGCAGTTCTTC

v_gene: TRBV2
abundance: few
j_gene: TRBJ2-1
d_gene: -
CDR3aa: CASRQSYNEQFF
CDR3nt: TGTGCCAGCAGACAGTCTTACAATGAGCAGTTCTTC

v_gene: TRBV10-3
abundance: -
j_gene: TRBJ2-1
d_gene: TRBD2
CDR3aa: CAISAGLAGAQFF
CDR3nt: TGTGCCATCAGTGCCGGACTAGCAGGCGCGCAGTTCTTC

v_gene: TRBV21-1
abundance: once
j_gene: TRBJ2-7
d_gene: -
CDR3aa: CAGSQETGTVQYEQYF
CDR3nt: TGTGCCGGCAGCCAAGAAACCGGGACGGTACAATACGAGCAGTACTTC

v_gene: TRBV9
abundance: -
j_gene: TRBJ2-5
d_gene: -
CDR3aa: CASSVSPSREETQYF
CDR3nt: TGTGCCAGCAGCGTATCCCCTAGCCGGGAGGAGACCCAGTACTTC

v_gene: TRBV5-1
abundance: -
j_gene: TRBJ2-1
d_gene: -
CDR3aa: CAISSESYNEQFF
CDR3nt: TGCGCCATCAGCTCAGAATCCTACAATGAGCAGTTCTTC

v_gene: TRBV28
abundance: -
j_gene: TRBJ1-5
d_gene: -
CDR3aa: CASGISNQPQHF
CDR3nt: TGTGCCAGCGGGATTAGCAATCAGCCCCAGCATTTT

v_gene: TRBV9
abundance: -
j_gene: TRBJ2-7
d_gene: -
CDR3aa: CASTGTALPDEQYF
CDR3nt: TGTGCCAGCACGGGGACGGCCCTACCCGACGAGCAGTACTTC

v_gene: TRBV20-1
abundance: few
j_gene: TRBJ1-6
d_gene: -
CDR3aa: CSANTGHPNSPLHF
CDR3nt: TGCAGTGCGAATACGGGACACCCTAATTCACCCCTCCACTTT

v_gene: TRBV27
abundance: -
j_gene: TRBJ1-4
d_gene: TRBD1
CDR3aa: CASSWGTGVTNEKLFF
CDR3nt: TGTGCCAGCAGTTGGGGGACAGGGGTTACTAATGAAAAACTGTTTTTT

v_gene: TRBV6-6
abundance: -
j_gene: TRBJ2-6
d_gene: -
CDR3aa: CASSYIWGSGANVLTF
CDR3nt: TGTGCCAGCAGTTACATTTGGGGCTCTGGGGCCAACGTCCTGACTTTC

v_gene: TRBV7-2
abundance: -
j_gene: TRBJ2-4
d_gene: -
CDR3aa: CASSLQGPKGPLAKNIQYF
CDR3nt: TGTGCCAGCAGCTTACAAGGGCCCAAAGGCCCTTTAGCCAAAAACATTCAGTACTTC

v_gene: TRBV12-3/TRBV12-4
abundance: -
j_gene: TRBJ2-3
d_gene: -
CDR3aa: CASSSEQGLGGTDTEYF
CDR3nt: TGTGCCAGCAGTTCCGAACAGGGCCTCGGGGGCACAGATACGGAGTATTTT

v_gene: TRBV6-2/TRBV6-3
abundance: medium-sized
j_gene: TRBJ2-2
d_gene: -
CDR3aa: CASSPTTSGSGELFF
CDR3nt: TGTGCCAGCAGCCCCACGACTAGTGGGTCCGGGGAGCTGTTTTTT

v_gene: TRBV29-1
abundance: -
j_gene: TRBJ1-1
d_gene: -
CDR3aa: CSVEDPRALNTEAFF
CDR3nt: TGCAGCGTTGAAGATCCGCGGGCGTTGAACACTGAAGCTTTCTTT

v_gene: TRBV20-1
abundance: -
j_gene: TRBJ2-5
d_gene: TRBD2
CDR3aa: CSARGTSGGEFQETQYF
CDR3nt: TGCAGTGCTAGGGGGACTAGCGGGGGGGAATTCCAAGAGACCCAGTACTTC

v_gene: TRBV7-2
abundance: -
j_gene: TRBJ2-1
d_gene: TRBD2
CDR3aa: CASSLTGGMREQFF
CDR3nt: TGTGCCAGCAGCCTCACGGGAGGGATGCGTGAGCAGTTCTTC

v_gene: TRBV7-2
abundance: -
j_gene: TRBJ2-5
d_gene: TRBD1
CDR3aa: CASSFRSGQGYF
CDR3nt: TGTGCCAGCAGCTTTCGCTCGGGACAGGGGTACTTC

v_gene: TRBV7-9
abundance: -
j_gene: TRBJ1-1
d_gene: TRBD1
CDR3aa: CASSSIAIMSEGQMNTEAFF
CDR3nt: TGTGCCAGCAGCTCTATTGCAATAATGTCCGAGGGACAGATGAACACTGAAGCTTTCTTT

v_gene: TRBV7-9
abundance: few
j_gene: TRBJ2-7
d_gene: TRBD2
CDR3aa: CASSPSGDEQYF
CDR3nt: TGTGCCAGCAGCCCTAGCGGGGACGAGCAGTACTTC

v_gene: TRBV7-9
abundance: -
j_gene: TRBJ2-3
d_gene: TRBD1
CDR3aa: CASSPKDSGTATQYF
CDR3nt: TGTGCCAGCAGCCCGAAAGATTCCGGGACAGCTACGCAGTATTTT

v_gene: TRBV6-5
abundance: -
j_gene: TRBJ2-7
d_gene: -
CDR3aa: CASSHRQGTGAYEQYF
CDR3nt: TGTGCCAGCAGCCATAGACAGGGTACGGGAGCCTACGAGCAGTACTTC

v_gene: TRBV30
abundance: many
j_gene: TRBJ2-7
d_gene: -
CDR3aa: CAWSVRRGGQVTYEQYF
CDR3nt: TGTGCCTGGAGTGTTCGAAGGGGGGGACAGGTAACTTACGAGCAGTACTTC

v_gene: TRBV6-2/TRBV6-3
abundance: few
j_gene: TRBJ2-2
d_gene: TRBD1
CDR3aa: CASSRQAGTVETGELFF
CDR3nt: TGTGCCAGCAGTCGACAAGCCGGGACAGTCGAAACCGGGGAGCTGTTTTTT

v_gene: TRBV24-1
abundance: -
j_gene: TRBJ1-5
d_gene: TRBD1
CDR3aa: CATAPGTGGNQPQHF
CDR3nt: TGTGCCACCGCACCCGGGACAGGGGGGAATCAGCCCCAGCATTTT

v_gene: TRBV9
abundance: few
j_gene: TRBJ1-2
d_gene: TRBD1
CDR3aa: CASSTEGSGQGLVNYGYTF
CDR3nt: TGTGCCAGCAGCACCGAGGGGTCGGGACAGGGATTAGTTAACTATGGCTACACCTTC

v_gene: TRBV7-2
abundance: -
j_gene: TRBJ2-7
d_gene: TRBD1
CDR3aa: CASSLKRPTGGYEQYF
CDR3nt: TGTGCCAGCAGCTTAAAACGGCCAACAGGGGGGTACGAGCAGTACTTC

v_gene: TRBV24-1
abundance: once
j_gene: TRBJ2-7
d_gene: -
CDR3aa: CATSDPSPSGSSSYNEQYF
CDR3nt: TGTGCCACCAGTGATCCCTCGCCATCGGGGTCAAGCTCCTACAATGAGCAGTACTTC

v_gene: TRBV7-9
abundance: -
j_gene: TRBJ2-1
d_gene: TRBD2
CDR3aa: CASSPGLAGQQFF
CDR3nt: TGTGCCAGCAGCCCTGGACTAGCGGGGCAGCAGTTCTTC

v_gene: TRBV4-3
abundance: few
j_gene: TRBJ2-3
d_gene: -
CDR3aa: CASSPSHLTGLSTDTQYF
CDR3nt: TGCGCCAGCAGCCCCTCCCATTTGACTGGCCTCTCTACAGATACGCAGTATTTT

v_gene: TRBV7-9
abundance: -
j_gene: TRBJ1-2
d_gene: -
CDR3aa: CASSLVQSYGYTF
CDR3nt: TGTGCCAGCAGCCTCGTACAGAGCTATGGCTACACCTTC

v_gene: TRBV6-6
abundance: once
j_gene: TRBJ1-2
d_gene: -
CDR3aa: CASSDQGQNGYTF
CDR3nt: TGTGCCAGCAGTGACCAGGGCCAAAATGGCTACACCTTC

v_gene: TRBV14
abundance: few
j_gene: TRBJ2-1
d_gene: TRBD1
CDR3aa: CASRQGLGSYNEQFF
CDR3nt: TGTGCCAGCAGACAGGGGCTAGGCTCCTACAATGAGCAGTTCTTC

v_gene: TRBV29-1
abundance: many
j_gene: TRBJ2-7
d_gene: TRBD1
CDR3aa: CSATRGFPSYEQYF
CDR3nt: TGCAGCGCGACCAGGGGGTTCCCCTCCTACGAGCAGTACTTC

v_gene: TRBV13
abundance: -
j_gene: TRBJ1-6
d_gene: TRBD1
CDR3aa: CASRPGQGDSPLHF
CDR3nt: TGTGCCAGCAGACCGGGACAGGGGGATTCACCCCTCCACTTT

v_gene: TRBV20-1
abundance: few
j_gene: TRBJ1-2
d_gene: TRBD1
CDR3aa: CSAEATGTGAYGYTF
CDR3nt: TGCAGTGCTGAGGCCACCGGGACAGGGGCTTATGGCTACACCTTC

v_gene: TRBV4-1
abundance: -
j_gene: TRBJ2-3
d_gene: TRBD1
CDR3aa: CASSQETGGLADTQYF
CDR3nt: TGCGCCAGCAGCCAAGAGACAGGGGGTTTGGCAGATACGCAGTATTTT

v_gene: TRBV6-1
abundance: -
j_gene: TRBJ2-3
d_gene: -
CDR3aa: CASSGTGTDTQYF
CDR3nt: TGTGCCAGCAGTGGGACAGGCACAGATACGCAGTATTTT

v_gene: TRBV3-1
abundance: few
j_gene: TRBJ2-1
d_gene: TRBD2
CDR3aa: CASSQRARGGLEDEQFF
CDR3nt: TGTGCCAGCAGCCAACGGGCACGGGGGGGCCTCGAGGATGAGCAGTTCTTC

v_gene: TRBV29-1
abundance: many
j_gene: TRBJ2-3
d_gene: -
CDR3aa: CSVGGSSTDTQYF
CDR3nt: TGCAGCGTTGGGGGGTCTAGCACAGATACGCAGTATTTT

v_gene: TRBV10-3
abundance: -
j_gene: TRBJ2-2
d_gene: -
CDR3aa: CAISAGQLAGELFF
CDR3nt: TGTGCCATCTCAGCGGGACAGTTAGCCGGGGAGCTGTTTTTT

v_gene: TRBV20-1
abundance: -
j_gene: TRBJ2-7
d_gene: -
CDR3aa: CSARVIGNTYDQYF
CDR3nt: TGCAGTGCTAGAGTTATAGGCAACACCTACGATCAGTACTTC

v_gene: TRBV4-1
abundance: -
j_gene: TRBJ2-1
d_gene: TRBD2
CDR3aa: CASSHRTSGSYNEQFF
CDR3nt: TGCGCCAGCAGCCATCGGACTAGCGGGAGCTACAATGAGCAGTTCTTC

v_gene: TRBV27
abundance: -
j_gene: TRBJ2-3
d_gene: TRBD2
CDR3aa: CASSFFRTSGGLTQYF
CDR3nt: TGTGCCAGCAGTTTCTTTAGGACTAGCGGGGGATTGACGCAGTATTTT

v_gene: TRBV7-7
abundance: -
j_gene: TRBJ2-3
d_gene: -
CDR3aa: CASSQGPSTGEQYF
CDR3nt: TGTGCCAGCAGCCAAGGTCCCAGCACCGGGGAGCAGTATTTT

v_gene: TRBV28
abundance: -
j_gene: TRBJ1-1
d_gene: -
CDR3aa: CASGPRANTEAFF
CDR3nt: TGTGCCAGCGGCCCACGGGCTAACACTGAAGCTTTCTTT

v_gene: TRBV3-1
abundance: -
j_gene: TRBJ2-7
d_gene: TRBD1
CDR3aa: CASSHTGTALSEQYF
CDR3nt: TGTGCCAGCAGCCATACCGGGACAGCTCTTTCCGAGCAGTACTTC